This T cell receptor beta chain was sequenced for a study of blood T cell repertoires in COVID-19. Sequencing was performed with immunoSEQ multiplex PCR; in TCRdb, only in-frame clones are kept and a portion is missing. This sample yields 110,000 to 150,000 clones, of which approximately 87% are seen a single time; approximately 4% belongs to the top ten. The specimen sequenced was peripheral blood. The sequence was obtained from a woman aged 35 to 49 with acute or convalescent COVID-19.

The CDR3 here is CASSVGRSYGYTF. Here the CDR3 DNA reads TGTGCCAGCAGCGTAGGCAGATCCTATGGCTACACCTTC. The chain uses TRBV9 and TRBJ1-2; D gene ambiguous. Germline V lookup: CDR1 SGDLS, CDR2 YYNGEE. Trimming shortened V by 0 bases and J by 4 bases, and 7 bases separated the two germline ends. The CDR3 is made up of 13 amino acids.